This T cell receptor beta chain is drawn from a study of shared clonotypes between healthy human individuals. At the level of the study: Sampling drew on donors who were two women and a few men aged 18 to 49.

Only one count was recorded for this clone. The antigen is undetermined. General study findings and limits: Non-shared clonotypes were found to have lower generation probabilities than the clonotypes that were shared by all four of the sorted-subset donors.

Only in-frame clones appear in the TCRdb table, and some are missing; sequencing was by immunoSEQ multiplex PCR. This repertoire shows around 2,000,000 clones, 85% to 95% found once; its top ten account for approximately 0.13%. Germline V gives CDR1 SGHTA, CDR2 FQGNSA. The V end was cut by 5 bases, the J end by 3 bases, with 26 bases between. The CDR3 extends over 18 amino acids. This chain joins TRBV7-2 and TRBJ2-7; D call uncertain. Material: naive CD4+ T cells sorted from blood. Documented subset: CD45RA+ positively selected. The receptor was derived from a man aged 18-30 years in good health. CDR3 bases: TGTGCCAGCAGCGGACGGCGAGCTGGTACACGGAAGAACTACGAGCAGTACTTC. The encoded protein is CASSGRRAGTRKNYEQYF.